This TCR beta chain appears in the sequencing data of a study of blood T cell repertoires in COVID-19. Trimming took 4 bases from V and 3 from J, leaving 2 bases between them. CDR1 is ENHRY and CDR2 is SYGVKD in the germline V gene. The CDR3 is made up of 11 amino acids. Generated by immunoSEQ multiplex PCR, the TCRdb table keeps only in-frame clones and is missing some. In the table there are about 300,000 clones, just under 90% of which are singletons. The chain couples TRBV10-3 to TRBJ2-3; D is ambiguous. The sequence was collected from a woman aged 30 to 39 with COVID-19, enrolled during active disease. Sample: peripheral blood. The CDR3 region is CAISVTDTQYF. In DNA, the CDR3 is TGTGCCATCAGTGTAACAGATACGCAGTATTTT.